This entry is about one T cell receptor beta chain. This sample was included in a study of shared clonotypes between healthy human individuals. Study at large: Every donor yielded three CD4 naive, three CD4 memory, two CD8 naive and one CD8 memory plate.

Generated by immunoSEQ multiplex PCR, the TCRdb table keeps only in-frame clones and is missing some. The data contain 2,500,000 or so clones, less than 95% of them singletons. Donors, without exception, were Caucasian adults residing in Nashville, Tennessee. A CD45RA-negative memory subset and a CD45RA+ naive subset were separated from the CD4+ cells. The germline CDR1 and CDR2 sequences are ENHRY and SYGVKD. V shed 4 bases and J 5 bases; nucleotides not matched to a gene: 8. There are 15 residues in the CDR3. The origin of this receptor is a man between 18 and 29 years old in good health. Some clones in this sample may be carry-over from other donors' samples. Input material: naive CD4+ T cells from PBMCs. Subset defined: CD45RA+ positively selected. The rearrangement joins TRBV10-3 to TRBJ2-1; 7 nucleotides line up with TRBD2. CDR3 residues: CAISGGEGYDNEQFF. CDR3 nucleotide sequence: TGTGCCATCAGTGGGGGGGAGGGATATGACAATGAGCAGTTCTTC.